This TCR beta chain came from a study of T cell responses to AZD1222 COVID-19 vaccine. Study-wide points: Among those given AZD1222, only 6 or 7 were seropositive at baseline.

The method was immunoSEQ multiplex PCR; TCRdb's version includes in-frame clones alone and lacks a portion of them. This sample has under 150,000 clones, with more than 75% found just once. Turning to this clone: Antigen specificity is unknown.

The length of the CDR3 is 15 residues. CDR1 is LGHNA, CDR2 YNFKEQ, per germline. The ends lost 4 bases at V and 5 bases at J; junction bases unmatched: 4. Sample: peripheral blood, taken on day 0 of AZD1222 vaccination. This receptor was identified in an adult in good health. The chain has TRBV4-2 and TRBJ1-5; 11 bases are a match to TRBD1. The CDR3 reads CASSRLGQGDQPQHF. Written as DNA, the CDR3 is TGTGCCAGCAGCCGCCTGGGACAGGGGGATCAGCCCCAGCATTTT.